This entry lists 25 T cell receptor beta chains sequenced from one sample in a study of CD8 T cells in Susac syndrome. Reverse transcription of about 0.45 to 1 ug RNA was performed with random hexamers. TCRdb analysed the immunoSEQ multiplex PCR reads with MiXCR anew, one entry per CDR3 protein. The sample holds 150,000 or so distinct CDR3 sequences; around 94% are singletons and the top ten take 0.08% to 0.095%. The sequencing sample was made of CD4+ T cells from PBMCs. These TCRs come from a human donor with multiple sclerosis.

The chain joins TRBV27 to TRBJ2-3; 8 nucleotides agree with TRBD2. Germline lookup yields CDR1 MNHEY and CDR2 SMNVEV (reference sequence). The CDR3 is 14 amino acids. With 8 bases clipped from V and 6 bases from J, the junction kept 10 bases outside the gene matches. The CDR3 sequence: CASGPILAGDTQYF. CDR3 DNA sequence: TGTGCCAGCGGGCCGATCCTAGCGGGTGATACGCAGTATTTT.

A single count supports this clonotype. The V call is TRBV5-5, the J call TRBJ2-5; 7 bases map to TRBD2. With 1 base clipped from V and 2 bases from J, the junction kept 5 bases outside the gene matches. Germline loops: CDR1 SGHKS, CDR2 YYEKEE (reference sequence). This CDR3 is 15 amino acids long. CDR3 region: CASSLRTGGQETQYF. CDR3 nucleotides: TGTGCCAGCAGCTTGCGAACGGGGGGTCAAGAGACCCAGTACTTC.

The rearrangement uses TRBV20-1 and TRBJ2-1; maybe TRBD2 (5 bases). Germline V gene lookup returns CDR1 DFQATT and CDR2 SNEGSKA (reference sequence). There are 14 residues in the CDR3. Between the trimmed V and J ends, which lost 2 bases and 5 bases, there was a span of 13 bases. CDR3 sequence reads: CSARWEYSHNEQFF. CDR3 nucleotide sequence: TGCAGTGCTAGATGGGAGTATTCACACAATGAGCAGTTCTTC.

The chain uses TRBV7-9 and TRBJ1-5; D is unresolved. From germline, CDR1 is SEHNR and CDR2 FQNEAQ (reference sequence). The germline V and J ends were trimmed by 5 bases and 5 bases, with 7 bases remaining between them. CDR3 size: 12 residues. CDR3 bases: TGTGCCAGCAGCCGCCCTGATCAGCCCCAGCATTTT. As protein: CASSRPDQPQHF.

The gene calls are TRBV7-8 and TRBJ2-7, with D unclear. CDR3 length: 14 amino acids. V was pared by 3 bases and J by 4 bases, with 13 bases between. Germline V lookup: CDR1 SGHVS, CDR2 FQNEAQ. CDR3 residues: CASSFRQASYEQYF. CDR3 DNA: TGTGCCAGCAGCTTTAGGCAGGCCAGTTACGAGCAGTACTTC.

J is TRBJ1-5 and V is TRBV6-2 or TRBV6-3; 7 bases line up with TRBD1. In germline, CDR1 is MNHEY, CDR2 SVGEGT. The CDR3 loop spans 14 amino acids. V shed 7 bases and J 5 bases; nucleotides not matched to a gene: 8. CDR3 amino acids: CASTPQGVYQPQHF. The CDR3 bases are TGTGCCAGCACCCCCCAGGGGGTCTATCAGCCCCAGCATTTT.

The chain carries TRBV10-2 and TRBJ2-4, with a tentative D call TRBD2 (6 bases). The CDR3 runs 13 residues. V was pared by 6 bases and J by 5 bases, with 11 bases between. The germline gives CDR1 WSHSY, CDR2 SAAADI. DNA for the CDR3: TGCGCCAGCAGCGGGAGTCTAGAAAACATTCAGTACTTC. Protein: CASSGSLENIQYF.

The rearrangement joins TRBV7-2 to TRBJ1-2; D uncertain. CDR1 and CDR2 from the germline V gene are SGHTA and FQGNSA. V lost 5 bases to trimming and J lost 2 bases, with 12 bases between them. The CDR3 has 14 residues. The CDR3 coding sequence is TGTGCCAGCAGCCCTTCTCGGGGAAACTATGGCTACACCTTC. Its protein product is CASSPSRGNYGYTF.

V is TRBV6-2 or TRBV6-3 and J is TRBJ1-1; TRBD1 agrees at 8 bases. This CDR3 region has 17 residues. Unmatched junction bases numbered 10, after V lost 0 bases and J lost 4 bases. Germline V gene lookup returns CDR1 MNHEY and CDR2 SVGEGT. CDR3: CASSYSMAGGFSTEAFF. The CDR3 nucleotides read TGTGCCAGCAGTTACTCGATGGCAGGGGGCTTTAGCACTGAAGCTTTCTTT.

The J gene is TRBJ2-2, the V gene TRBV3-1, with D perhaps TRBD2 (5 bases). Germline CDR1 LGHDT, CDR2 YNNKEL (reference sequence). This CDR3 region has 14 residues. Trimming removed 0 bases from V and 6 bases from J, with 8 bases in between. CDR3 coding DNA: TGTGCCAGCAGCCAAGAGCTGAGGGCCGGGGAGCTGTTTTTT. Translating gives CASSQELRAGELFF.

V and J are TRBV6-6 and TRBJ2-7; either TRBD1 or TRBD2 may fit D (5 bases each). The germline V and J ends were trimmed by 8 bases and 6 bases, with 14 bases remaining between them. Germline values: CDR1 MNHNY, CDR2 SVGAGI (reference sequence). The CDR3 covers 12 residues. The CDR3 reads CASSPSGSEQYF. CDR3 sequence (DNA): TGTGCCAGCTCCCCCTCAGGGAGCGAGCAGTACTTC.

The chain has TRBV18 and TRBJ2-3; possibly TRBD1 for D (5 bases). Germline CDR1 and CDR2: KGHSH and LQKENI. The ends were cut back, 2 bases at V and 3 bases at J, with 12 bases in the middle. This CDR3 spans 15 amino acids. The CDR3 here is CASSPAGIITDTQYF. Written as DNA, the CDR3 is TGTGCCAGCTCACCAGCAGGGATTATAACAGATACGCAGTATTTT.

The J gene is TRBJ2-5, the V gene TRBV3-1; D is uncertain. Germline V lookup: CDR1 LGHDT, CDR2 YNNKEL (reference sequence). This CDR3 region has 12 residues. V lost 3 bases, J lost 8 bases, and 10 bases lay in between. In nucleotides, the CDR3 is TGTGCCAGCAGCCATAGGACGCGAACCCAGTACTTC. Encoded protein: CASSHRTRTQYF.

The chain carries TRBV12-3 or TRBV12-4 and TRBJ2-3, with 7 nucleotides matching TRBD2. The CDR3 sequence is 17 residues long. The ends lost 4 bases at V and 5 bases at J; junction bases unmatched: 15. CDR3 in DNA: TGTGCCAGCAGTTCATATCGGGCGGAGCGGGGAGAAGATACGCAGTATTTT. It encodes CASSSYRAERGEDTQYF.

The chain couples TRBV28 to TRBJ1-2; 11 positions match TRBD1. This CDR3 spans 13 amino acids. With V trimmed by 6 bases and J by 8 bases, 5 bases remained unmatched. The germline gives CDR1 MDHEN, CDR2 SYDVKM. CDR3 DNA: TGTGCCAGCAGCGTGGGGGACAGGGGGGGCTACACCTTC. Its protein product is CASSVGDRGGYTF.

J is TRBJ2-1 and V is TRBV30, with unresolved D. CDR1 and CDR2 from the germline V gene are GTSNPN and SVGIG (reference sequence). The ends were cut back, 3 bases at V and 10 bases at J, with 13 bases in the middle. The CDR3 is made up of 12 amino acids. Written as DNA, the CDR3 is TGTGCCTGGAGCCCACTGAATAACGAGCAGTTCTTC. This codes for CAWSPLNNEQFF. Together with reference TRBV30 and TRBJ2-1, the CDR3 gives the full variable domain: SQTIHQWPATLVQPVGSPLSLECTVEGTSNPNLYWYRQAAGRGLQLLFYSVGIGQISSEVPQNLSASRPQDRQFILSSKKLLLSDSGFYLCAWSPLNNEQFFGPGTRLTVL.

J is TRBJ2-5 and V is TRBV6-1; 14 nucleotides agree with TRBD2. CDR1 is MNHNS, CDR2 SASEGT, per germline. With V trimmed by 5 bases and J by 3 bases, 8 bases remained unmatched. The CDR3 is 17 residues long. This chain's CDR3 is CASSPHGLAGGKETQYF. The CDR3, as DNA: TGTGCCAGCAGTCCTCACGGACTAGCGGGAGGTAAAGAGACCCAGTACTTC.

The gene calls are TRBV24-1 and TRBJ2-1, with 7 positions matching TRBD1. The CDR3 totals 15 residues. CDR1 is KGHDR and CDR2 is SFDVKD in the germline V gene. The V and J ends lost 2 bases and 12 bases, in that order; junction bases with no gene match: 12. CDR3 nucleotide sequence: TGTGCCACCAGTGATTCCCGGGACAGTTCGATCCGGCAGTTCTTC. Its protein product is CATSDSRDSSIRQFF.

V and J are TRBV6-5 and TRBJ2-2; the D gene is possibly TRBD1 (5 bases). Trimming took off 6 bases at V and 2 bases at J, with 10 bases between the two ends. The germline CDR1 and CDR2 sequences are MNHEY and SVGAGI. The CDR3 loop spans 14 amino acids. DNA of the CDR3: TGTGCCAGCAGAAAAGGGGTAAACACCGGGGAGCTGTTTTTT. It translates to CASRKGVNTGELFF.

The CDR3 protein is CASSQESWENPLSSYNEQFF. CDR3 bases: TGCGCCAGCAGCCAAGAGTCGTGGGAGAACCCTCTCAGCTCCTACAATGAGCAGTTCTTC. This chain joins TRBV4-3 and TRBJ2-1; maybe TRBD2 (5 bases). Trimming pared 0 bases from V and 0 bases from J, leaving 21 bases between. Germline CDR1 is LGHNA and CDR2 is YSLEER. The CDR3 is made up of 20 amino acids.

V usage is TRBV6-6 and J usage is TRBJ1-5; 9 nucleotides line up with TRBD1. The ends lost 8 bases at V and 2 bases at J; junction bases unmatched: 1. The germline gives CDR1 MNHNY, CDR2 SVGAGI (reference sequence). This CDR3 comprises 13 residues. The chain's CDR3 is CASGQGRNQPQHF. The DNA for the CDR3 is TGTGCCAGCGGACAGGGGCGCAATCAGCCCCAGCATTTT.

This clonotype was seen once. Written as DNA, the CDR3 is TGTGCCAGCAGCTCATCGAGGACTAGCGGGAGTGCCGGGGAGCTGTTTTTT. Encoded protein: CASSSSRTSGSAGELFF. The chain links TRBV7-2 to TRBJ2-2, with 13 bases aligning to TRBD2. Germline V gives CDR1 SGHTA, CDR2 FQGNSA. There are 17 residues in the CDR3. Germline trimming cut 4 bases from V and 6 bases from J; bases unmatched to any gene: 8.

The rearrangement links TRBV5-1 to TRBJ2-3; a weak D match, TRBD1 (5 bases). The germline gives CDR1 SGHRS, CDR2 YFSETQ. The CDR3 contains 17 residues. Trimming pared 0 bases from V and 2 bases from J, leaving 16 bases between. The CDR3 nucleotides read TGCGCCAGCAGCTTGGGAAATGCAGGGCCCACCACAGATACGCAGTATTTT. Protein: CASSLGNAGPTTDTQYF.

Regarding this clonotype: One end of the junction varies from germline; a read error may be responsible. The chain combines TRBV7-9 with TRBJ1-1; D gene uncertain. Germline-derived CDR1 and CDR2 are SEHNR and FQNEAQ (reference sequence). CDR3 length equals 12 residues. As DNA, the CDR3 is TGTGCCAGCAGCTTCTCGAACAGTGAAGCTTTCTTT. This sequence encodes CASSFSNSEAFF.

The V call is TRBV7-2, the J call TRBJ2-2, with 8 bases fitting TRBD2. V shed 6 bases and J 5 bases; nucleotides not matched to a gene: 8. The CDR3 runs to 15 residues. Germline V lookup: CDR1 SGHTA, CDR2 FQGNSA. CDR3 residues: CASSKGLAVTGELFF. In DNA form, the CDR3 reads TGTGCCAGCAGTAAAGGACTAGCAGTTACCGGGGAGCTGTTTTTT.